A selection of T cell receptor beta chains follows, all from one sample in a study of blood T cell repertoires in COVID-19. Sequencing used immunoSEQ multiplex PCR; TCRdb keeps in-frame clones, though not all of them. The sample holds under 550,000 clones; about 87% are singletons and the top ten take 0.75% to 0.85%. The sequencing input was peripheral blood. Receptors were obtained from a young man with COVID-19, enrolled during active disease. Each CDR3 is given with its conserved first and last residue. Each record gives: V gene, J gene, CDR3 protein.

>TRBV4-1|TRBJ1-2
CASSQESGHGYTF
>TRBV19|TRBJ2-3
CASSPGDYHTDTQYF
>TRBV4-1|TRBJ2-7
CASSHPPIAAYYEQYF
>TRBV19|TRBJ2-3
CASSPTSGRGDTQYF
>TRBV9|TRBJ2-4
CASSVAWGGKNIQYF
>TRBV24-1|TRBJ2-2
CATSDRQGTAGELFF
>TRBV2|TRBJ2-7
CASSRGELYEQYF
>TRBV7-2|TRBJ2-2
CASSPRLAGPRWDTGELFF
>TRBV15|TRBJ2-5
CATSRAGTGQETQYF
>TRBV7-8|TRBJ1-5
CASSFAGPGRQPQHF
>TRBV3-1/TRBV3-2|TRBJ2-2
CASSRGGGTKTGELFF
>TRBV3-1/TRBV3-2|TRBJ2-3
CASSQPLAGGPDTQYF
>TRBV6-6|TRBJ2-3
CASTDLAGGTDTQYF
>TRBV7-8|TRBJ2-3
CASSAALGTRQDTQYF
>TRBV29-1|TRBJ1-2
CSVEDLKTGYGYTF
>TRBV23-1|TRBJ2-3
CASTRDTQYF
>TRBV9|TRBJ2-3
CASSDQSFRTDTQYF
>TRBV6-5|TRBJ1-1
CAIFSGGSTEAFF
>TRBV4-1|TRBJ1-5
CASSQGQFSNQPQHF
>TRBV2|TRBJ2-1
CASMGGAWAEQFF
>TRBV5-1|TRBJ2-5
CASSSRTGGPKTQYF
>TRBV19|TRBJ2-3
CASSPRQGARGTQYF
>TRBV5-1|TRBJ1-1
CASSFEGRGHTEAFF
>TRBV7-9|TRBJ2-1
CASSLERGSGYNEQFF
>TRBV6-5|TRBJ1-1
CASRTRGGAPEAFF
>TRBV25-1|TRBJ2-1
CASRRGGSYNEQFF
>TRBV7-9|TRBJ2-6
CASSLATGNGANVLTF
>TRBV5-1|TRBJ2-7
CASSSGIFYEQYF
>TRBV18|TRBJ2-3
CASSPFAGGSTDTQYF
>TRBV5-1|TRBJ2-5
CASRPIGTSGTQYF
>TRBV7-9|TRBJ2-1
CASSFKRGSSYNEQFF
>TRBV6-5|TRBJ2-7
CASSPRGGEQYF
>TRBV27|TRBJ1-4
CASSPGTTPQKLFF
>TRBV7-8|TRBJ1-3
CASSFPGTGKLLPGNTIYF
>TRBV2|TRBJ1-4
CASSPDSFNEKLFF
>TRBV25-1|TRBJ1-2
CASSDDRGGYGYTF
>TRBV5-4|TRBJ2-7
CASSLGTSGTYEQYF
>TRBV7-8|TRBJ2-7
CASRERGGIFEQYF
>TRBV24-1|TRBJ1-2
CATSDSYGYTF
>TRBV19|TRBJ2-1
CASKPSGRTPYNEQFF
>TRBV27|TRBJ2-3
CASSLPPVQGIGTDTQYF
>TRBV6-5|TRBJ2-2
CASRRAGGSSGELFF
>TRBV27|TRBJ1-2
CASSGQARGYGYTF
>TRBV27|TRBJ2-1
CASSLQGGVQDEQFF
>TRBV7-7|TRBJ2-5
CASSLSGDTQETQYF
>TRBV11-3|TRBJ2-1
CASSLGLAGVNEQFF
>TRBV5-1|TRBJ1-2
CASGRERNYGYTF
>TRBV7-2|TRBJ1-5
CASIDTNGIQPQHF
>TRBV20-1|TRBJ2-7
CSAITGGEQYF
>TRBV14|TRBJ1-2
CASSQAGDPRYGYTF
>TRBV9|TRBJ1-2
CASSVPTGTGGDGYTF
>TRBV2|TRBJ2-3
CASRRTSGGGGDTQYF
>TRBV2|TRBJ2-5
CASSVYRVEETQYF
>TRBV5-4|TRBJ2-1
CASSVGLAGAGNEQFF
>TRBV5-8|TRBJ1-3
CASSLFLSSGNTIYF